Listed below are T cell receptor beta chains from one sample, sequenced in a study of cytomegalovirus exposure and HLA in healthy donors. The data were produced by immunoSEQ multiplex PCR, yet TCRdb's version contains in-frame clones alone and is incomplete. There are some 150,000 clones in the sample, with under 2.5% held by the top ten. The sequencing sample was made of PBMCs. The receptors here all came from a woman aged 18-35 years in good health and CMV-seronegative. Both conserved end residues are part of each CDR3.

j_call: TRBJ2-5
v_call: TRBV27
cdr3_aa: CASSPAGQAQETQYF

j_call: TRBJ1-1
v_call: TRBV6-1
cdr3_aa: CASSESQENTEAFF

j_call: TRBJ2-5
v_call: TRBV10-3
cdr3_aa: CAIRETGIETQYF

j_call: TRBJ1-6
v_call: TRBV9
cdr3_aa: CASSRGGANNSPLHF

j_call: TRBJ2-1
v_call: TRBV15
cdr3_aa: CATSGRRHPGNEQFF

j_call: TRBJ1-2
v_call: TRBV5-8
cdr3_aa: CASIFPGRGGYGYTF

j_call: TRBJ1-2
v_call: TRBV2
cdr3_aa: CASSAGTAINYGYTF

j_call: TRBJ1-2
v_call: TRBV28
cdr3_aa: CASSSWTGPPF

j_call: TRBJ1-5
v_call: TRBV29-1
cdr3_aa: CSALTGFGNQPQHF

j_call: TRBJ1-1
v_call: TRBV11-3
cdr3_aa: CASSLGQGREAFF

j_call: TRBJ1-1
v_call: TRBV2
cdr3_aa: CASSHKGGDTEAFF

j_call: TRBJ1-1
v_call: TRBV5-5
cdr3_aa: CASSFQGLNTEAFF

j_call: TRBJ2-3
v_call: TRBV5-4
cdr3_aa: CASSLGQGLPDTQYF

j_call: TRBJ1-4
v_call: TRBV6-1
cdr3_aa: CASSETGRNEKLFF

j_call: TRBJ2-1
v_call: TRBV4-3
cdr3_aa: CASSQDGLAKVSEQFF

j_call: TRBJ2-7
v_call: TRBV30
cdr3_aa: CAWSSGTKRDYEQYF

j_call: TRBJ2-5
v_call: TRBV11-3
cdr3_aa: CASSFGRGGGETQYF

j_call: TRBJ2-1
v_call: TRBV5-1
cdr3_aa: CASSLAGSDFYNEQFF

j_call: TRBJ1-1
v_call: TRBV4-1
cdr3_aa: CASSQVGTGVRTEAFF

j_call: TRBJ2-7
v_call: TRBV19
cdr3_aa: CASSMGLGLAGDEQYF

j_call: TRBJ2-1
v_call: TRBV5-1
cdr3_aa: CASSLAGLAVYNEQFF

j_call: TRBJ2-7
v_call: TRBV7-8
cdr3_aa: CVSSSYTASRGHPSYEQYF

j_call: TRBJ1-2
v_call: TRBV10-2
cdr3_aa: CASSESDTGQGKGYTF

j_call: TRBJ2-5
v_call: TRBV6-5
cdr3_aa: CASSYFGTSGQETQYF

j_call: TRBJ2-2
v_call: TRBV6-5
cdr3_aa: CASTDRNTGELFF

j_call: TRBJ2-1
v_call: TRBV5-6
cdr3_aa: CASSLYNGRNWDNEQFF

j_call: TRBJ2-1
v_call: TRBV9
cdr3_aa: CASSVSFRLAGSPYNEQFF

j_call: TRBJ1-2
v_call: TRBV6-4
cdr3_aa: CASSDGTGDGYTF

j_call: TRBJ1-5
v_call: TRBV16
cdr3_aa: CASSQSGGVGNQPQHF

j_call: TRBJ2-7
v_call: TRBV11-2
cdr3_aa: CASSRQGYEQYF

j_call: TRBJ1-2
v_call: TRBV2
cdr3_aa: CASSRGGQPNYGYTF

j_call: TRBJ2-3
v_call: TRBV11-2
cdr3_aa: CASSFLEGQGRGDTQYF

j_call: TRBJ1-2
v_call: TRBV5-1
cdr3_aa: CASSQNPPNYGYTF

j_call: TRBJ2-1
v_call: TRBV7-9
cdr3_aa: CASSQYEQFF

j_call: TRBJ2-7
v_call: TRBV6-6
cdr3_aa: CASSFGQIYEQYF

j_call: TRBJ1-1
v_call: TRBV5-4
cdr3_aa: CASSRLEGGGTEAFF

j_call: TRBJ1-1
v_call: TRBV30
cdr3_aa: CAWSPSGTEAFF

j_call: TRBJ2-3
v_call: TRBV2
cdr3_aa: CASSEGVLAGGADTQYF

j_call: TRBJ2-5
v_call: TRBV4-2
cdr3_aa: CASSQEWASGETQYF

j_call: TRBJ1-5
v_call: TRBV7-9
cdr3_aa: CASSLSLNQPQHF

j_call: TRBJ2-1
v_call: TRBV11-1
cdr3_aa: CASSLQATSAQSSYNEQFF

j_call: TRBJ1-2
v_call: TRBV18
cdr3_aa: CASSPPTGFKGDF

j_call: TRBJ1-4
v_call: TRBV19
cdr3_aa: CASSMGPQWDEKLFF

j_call: TRBJ1-4
v_call: TRBV6-5
cdr3_aa: CASRRQGSEKLFF

j_call: TRBJ2-3
v_call: TRBV5-1
cdr3_aa: CASSLEAGGWDTQYF

j_call: TRBJ2-1
v_call: TRBV10-3
cdr3_aa: CAISATGRLAMMGEQFF

j_call: TRBJ2-7
v_call: TRBV10-1
cdr3_aa: CASSESGLAGVYEQYF

j_call: TRBJ1-2
v_call: TRBV5-4
cdr3_aa: CASSESLRQGDGYTF

j_call: TRBJ2-1
v_call: TRBV21-1
cdr3_aa: CASSNGTGREQFF

j_call: TRBJ1-2
v_call: TRBV9
cdr3_aa: CASSVWGSSYGYTF

j_call: TRBJ2-5
v_call: TRBV6-5
cdr3_aa: CASSYSGGELEETQYF

j_call: TRBJ2-1
v_call: TRBV14
cdr3_aa: CASSPAGQTYNEQFF

j_call: TRBJ1-3
v_call: TRBV19
cdr3_aa: CASKEGAVLPGNTIYF

j_call: TRBJ1-2
v_call: TRBV14
cdr3_aa: CASSRPGGLYGYTF

j_call: TRBJ1-2
v_call: TRBV27
cdr3_aa: CASRTSSEGYGYTF

j_call: TRBJ2-3
v_call: TRBV5-1
cdr3_aa: CASSLGLADLLSTDTQYF

j_call: TRBJ2-2
v_call: TRBV4-1
cdr3_aa: CASSQGLAGGPAGELFF

j_call: TRBJ2-1
v_call: TRBV19
cdr3_aa: CASSVRLASRYNEQFF

j_call: TRBJ1-6
v_call: TRBV19
cdr3_aa: CASRPLTGEDSPLHF

j_call: TRBJ1-1
v_call: TRBV7-9
cdr3_aa: CASSAGQGRAFF